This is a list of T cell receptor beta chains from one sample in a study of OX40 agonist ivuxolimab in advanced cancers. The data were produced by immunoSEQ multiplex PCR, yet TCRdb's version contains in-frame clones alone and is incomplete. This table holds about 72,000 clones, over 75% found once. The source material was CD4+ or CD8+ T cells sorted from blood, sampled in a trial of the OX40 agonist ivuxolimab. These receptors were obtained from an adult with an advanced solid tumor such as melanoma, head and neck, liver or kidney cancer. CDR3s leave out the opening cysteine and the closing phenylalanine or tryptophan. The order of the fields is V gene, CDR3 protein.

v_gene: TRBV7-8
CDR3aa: ASSLDSLVEQY

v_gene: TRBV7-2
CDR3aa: ASSLVGTSGTDTQY

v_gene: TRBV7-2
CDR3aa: ASSPSRKDEQF

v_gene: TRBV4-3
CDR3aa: ASSQVWDRAVRGAKNIQY

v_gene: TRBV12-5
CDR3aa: ASGSTTRINNYGYT

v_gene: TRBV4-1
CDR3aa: ASSQSGGTGELF

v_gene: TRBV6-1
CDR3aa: ATRNGQTYEQY

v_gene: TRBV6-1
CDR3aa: ASSDGGGTETQY

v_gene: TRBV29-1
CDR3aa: SVSTSTYEQY

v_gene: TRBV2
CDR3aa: ASSDDYTQY

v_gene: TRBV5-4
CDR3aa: ASSLAGGKNIQY

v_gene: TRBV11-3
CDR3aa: ASSPTGVSETQY

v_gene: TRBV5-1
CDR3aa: ASVPLAFGGELF

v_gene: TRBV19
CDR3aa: ASSPGTSYEQY

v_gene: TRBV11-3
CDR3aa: ASSFTSGYEQY

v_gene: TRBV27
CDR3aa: ASSYQNEQF

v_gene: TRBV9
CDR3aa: ASSVDPGNTGELF

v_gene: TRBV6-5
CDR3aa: ASSSTDTSYEQY

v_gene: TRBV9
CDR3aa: ASSARQGSQPQH

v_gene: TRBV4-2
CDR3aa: ASSQERLETQY

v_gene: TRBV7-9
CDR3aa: ASSYKTQVGTDTQY

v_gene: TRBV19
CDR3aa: ASSITGTGSTDTQY

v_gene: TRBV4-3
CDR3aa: ASSQTGQGEAF

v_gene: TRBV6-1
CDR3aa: ASSDGLAGRETQY

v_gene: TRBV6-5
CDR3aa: ASRHRVDYGYT

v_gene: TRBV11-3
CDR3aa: ASSPPAGIGIAYEQY

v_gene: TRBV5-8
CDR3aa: ASSLGTSGGAQETQY

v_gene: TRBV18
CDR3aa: ASSPGSPRSGNTIY